Listed below are T cell receptor beta chains from one sample, sequenced in a study of shared clonotypes between healthy human individuals. Assay: immunoSEQ multiplex PCR; the TCRdb copy retains only in-frame clones and omits some. Of about 750,000 clones listed, around 92% are singletons. The sequenced sample was naive CD8+ T cells sorted from blood. These receptors originate from a man aged 25-45 years in good health. Both conserved end residues are part of each CDR3. The D gene is left open where the match is weak. Some rows mark clone size as missing; the rest say once, few, many or name a class of expanded clone.

TRBD2,18,-,TRBV5-4,TRBJ2-3,CASSFEIAGGPGGDTQYF,TGTGCCAGCAGCTTCGAAATAGCGGGAGGGCCCGGGGGAGATACGCAGTATTTT
-,13,-,TRBV27,TRBJ2-3,CASSLRRADTQYF,TGTGCCAGCAGTTTGAGAAGGGCAGATACGCAGTATTTT
-,11,-,TRBV7-9,TRBJ1-1,CASQAATEAFF,TGTGCCAGCCAGGCGGCCACTGAAGCTTTCTTT
-,15,-,TRBV7-6,TRBJ1-2,CASSLAGRESSGYTF,TGTGCCAGCAGCTTAGCAGGCAGGGAATCCTCTGGCTACACCTTC
TRBD1,16,-,TRBV5-3,TRBJ2-7,CARSRQKQGDSYEQYF,TGTGCCAGAAGCCGGCAAAAACAGGGGGACTCCTACGAGCAGTACTTC
-,18,-,TRBV4-3,TRBJ2-7,CASSQEVRRANPPYEQYF,TGCGCCAGCAGCCAAGAGGTTCGGAGGGCGAACCCCCCCTACGAGCAGTACTTC
-,15,once,TRBV19,TRBJ1-1,CASKTLGVGNTEAFF,TGTGCCAGCAAAACCCTGGGGGTCGGAAACACTGAAGCTTTCTTT
-,13,-,TRBV4-1,TRBJ2-7,CASSQVLNYEQYF,TGCGCCAGCAGCCAGGTGCTAAATTACGAGCAGTACTTC
-,15,once,TRBV9,TRBJ2-7,CASSQSGGQSYEQYF,TGTGCCAGCAGCCAATCGGGGGGACAGTCCTACGAGCAGTACTTC
-,15,-,TRBV13,TRBJ2-7,CASSLGDRSDYEQYF,TGTGCCAGCAGCTTAGGTGACAGGTCCGACTACGAGCAGTACTTC
TRBD1,15,-,TRBV4-1,TRBJ2-7,CASSSPGQGPYEQYF,TGCGCCAGCAGCTCACCGGGACAGGGTCCCTACGAGCAGTACTTC
-,16,-,TRBV28,TRBJ2-7,CASSPSQSSRAYEQYF,TGTGCCAGCAGTCCCTCCCAATCGAGCCGTGCCTACGAGCAGTACTTC
-,12,-,TRBV30,TRBJ2-7,CAWSVLGDEQYF,TGTGCCTGGAGTGTACTCGGGGACGAGCAGTACTTC
-,12,-,TRBV18,TRBJ2-7,CASSSTGGEQYF,TGTGCCAGCTCATCCACAGGAGGCGAGCAGTACTTC
-,15,-,TRBV29-1,TRBJ2-2,CSVYGDLFNTGELFF,TGCAGCGTCTACGGCGACCTATTTAACACCGGGGAGCTGTTTTTT
-,18,-,TRBV28,TRBJ1-1,CASSLYPSTTVMNTEAFF,TGTGCCAGCAGTTTATATCCCTCCACGACAGTCATGAACACTGAAGCTTTCTTT
-,11,-,TRBV10-3,TRBJ2-7,CAISDGSEQYF,TGTGCCATCAGTGACGGTAGCGAGCAGTACTTC
TRBD1,14,-,TRBV13,TRBJ2-3,CASSSTGGADTQYF,TGTGCCAGCAGCTCGACAGGGGGCGCAGATACGCAGTATTTT
TRBD1,16,-,TRBV7-8,TRBJ2-7,CASSPIARDSTYEQYF,TGTGCCAGCAGCCCAATAGCCCGGGACAGTACCTACGAGCAGTACTTC
-,14,once,TRBV7-6,TRBJ1-1,CASSLRGLDTEAFF,TGTGCCAGCAGCTTAAGGGGTTTGGACACTGAAGCTTTCTTT
-,14,-,TRBV7-2,TRBJ2-7,CASSLPGLSKEQYF,TGTGCCAGCAGCTTACCGGGACTTTCAAAAGAGCAGTACTTC
-,14,-,TRBV2,TRBJ1-2,CASSDRGVFYGYTF,TGTGCCAGCAGTGACAGGGGCGTCTTTTATGGCTACACCTTC
-,13,-,TRBV7-9,TRBJ2-7,CASSLDNSPEQYF,TGTGCCAGCAGCTTAGATAACTCGCCCGAGCAGTACTTC
TRBD2,17,-,TRBV7-2,TRBJ2-5,CASSLRLAGGRWETQYF,TGTGCCAGCAGCTTACGACTAGCGGGAGGAAGGTGGGAGACCCAGTACTTC
TRBD1,15,once,TRBV29-1,TRBJ1-5,CSVELPGQGNQPQHF,TGCAGCGTTGAGCTCCCGGGACAGGGCAATCAGCCCCAGCATTTT
-,14,-,TRBV5-6,TRBJ2-7,CASSPGLPTHEQYF,TGTGCCAGCAGTCCGGGACTCCCGACGCACGAGCAGTACTTC
TRBD2,13,-,TRBV29-1,TRBJ2-1,CSVEAGAYNEQFF,TGCAGCGTCGAGGCGGGAGCCTACAATGAGCAGTTCTTC
TRBD1,18,-,TRBV5-1,TRBJ1-1,CASSLGWTGTLMNTEAFF,TGCGCCAGCAGCTTGGGGTGGACAGGAACCCTCATGAACACTGAAGCTTTCTTT
-,14,-,TRBV5-4,TRBJ2-3,CASSFFGGTDTQYF,TGTGCCAGCAGCTTTTTTGGGGGCACAGATACGCAGTATTTT
TRBD2,15,-,TRBV7-2,TRBJ2-5,CASSPGAAGGETQYF,TGTGCCAGCAGCCCGGGAGCGGCGGGAGGAGAGACCCAGTACTTC
TRBD2,14,once,TRBV19,TRBJ2-1,CASSITSGSAEQFF,TGTGCCAGTAGTATCACTAGCGGGAGTGCTGAGCAGTTCTTC
TRBD2,19,-,TRBV7-2,TRBJ2-3,CASSLTGLARVVPTDTQYF,TGTGCCAGCAGCTTAACGGGACTAGCCCGAGTGGTCCCCACAGATACGCAGTATTTT
-,12,-,TRBV19,TRBJ2-1,CASSSPWNEQFF,TGTGCCAGTAGTTCCCCCTGGAATGAGCAGTTCTTC
-,13,-,TRBV28,TRBJ2-1,CASSLFEGDEQFF,TGTGCCAGCAGTTTATTTGAAGGCGATGAGCAGTTCTTC
-,13,-,TRBV7-9,TRBJ2-7,CASSRGGSYEQYF,TGTGCCAGCAGCCGTGGGGGATCCTACGAGCAGTACTTC
TRBD1,15,-,TRBV6-5,TRBJ2-2,CASSYSTGFAGELFF,TGTGCCAGCAGTTACTCGACAGGGTTCGCCGGGGAGCTGTTTTTT
-,15,-,TRBV4-1,TRBJ1-5,CASSQDGLSNQPQHF,TGCGCCAGCAGCCAAGACGGCCTAAGCAATCAGCCCCAGCATTTT
TRBD1,15,-,TRBV2,TRBJ2-1,CASSEWTGVRNEQFF,TGTGCCAGCAGTGAATGGACAGGGGTACGCAATGAGCAGTTCTTC
TRBD2,14,once,TRBV15,TRBJ2-7,CATSSSGRVYEQYF,TGTGCCACCAGCAGCAGCGGGAGGGTGTACGAGCAGTACTTC
TRBD2,16,-,TRBV4-1,TRBJ2-7,CASSGLYGLAGYEQYF,TGCGCCAGCAGCGGCCTTTACGGACTAGCGGGCTACGAGCAGTACTTC
TRBD2,17,once,TRBV12-5,TRBJ2-2,CASGFSTEAGEGGELFF,TGTGCTAGTGGTTTTTCTACAGAGGCGGGAGAGGGCGGGGAGCTGTTTTTT
TRBD2,16,-,TRBV25-1,TRBJ2-3,CASDGPGLAGVDTQYF,TGTGCCAGCGATGGACCGGGACTAGCGGGAGTGGATACGCAGTATTTT
TRBD1,14,-,TRBV11-2,TRBJ2-7,CASSSTGGRYEQYF,TGTGCCAGCAGCTCGACAGGGGGCCGCTACGAGCAGTACTTC
-,14,once,TRBV4-1,TRBJ1-5,CASSQVSGNQPQHF,TGCGCCAGCAGCCAAGTTTCCGGTAATCAGCCCCAGCATTTT
TRBD2,17,-,TRBV9,TRBJ2-3,CASSTTTSGMYTDTQYF,TGTGCCAGCAGCACTACGACTAGCGGGATGTATACAGATACGCAGTATTTT
-,13,-,TRBV9,TRBJ2-2,CASSGSGTGELFF,TGTGCCAGCAGCGGGAGCGGCACCGGGGAGCTGTTTTTT
-,15,-,TRBV15,TRBJ1-1,CATSRDRNRNTEAFF,TGTGCCACCAGCAGAGATCGAAACAGGAACACTGAAGCTTTCTTT
-,11,-,TRBV9,TRBJ1-3,CASSAGDTIYF,TGTGCCAGCAGCGCGGGGGACACCATATATTTT
-,15,-,TRBV10-3,TRBJ2-7,CAISEFSGASYEQYF,TGTGCCATCAGTGAGTTTAGCGGTGCCTCCTACGAGCAGTACTTC
-,13,once,TRBV5-1,TRBJ2-5,CASSLLYTETQYF,TGCGCCAGCAGCTTGTTGTACACGGAGACCCAGTACTTC
TRBD1,13,-,TRBV15,TRBJ2-7,CATTDRGSYEQYF,TGTGCCACCACGGACAGGGGGTCCTACGAGCAGTACTTC
-,16,-,TRBV5-8,TRBJ1-5,CASSSVTDNSNQPQHF,TGTGCCAGCAGCTCCGTGACAGACAATAGCAATCAGCCCCAGCATTTT
TRBD1,15,-,TRBV5-1,TRBJ2-1,CASSGHGTGYNEQFF,TGCGCCAGCTCCGGCCACGGGACAGGGTACAATGAGCAGTTCTTC